Presented here are 14 T cell receptor beta chains from one specimen sequenced in a study of shared clonotypes between healthy human individuals. Clones were sequenced by immunoSEQ multiplex PCR, and TCRdb holds only the in-frame ones, with some missing. In the table there are roughly 700,000 clones, approximately 79% of which are singletons. Source material: memory CD4+ T cells sorted from blood. Stated subset: CD45RA-negative fraction. Receptors were obtained from a woman aged 30 to 39 in good health.

The chain is built from TRBV14 and TRBJ1-2; tentative D call: TRBD1 (6 bases). This CDR3 contains 12 residues. Between the trimmed V and J ends, which lost 4 bases and 5 bases, there was a span of 8 bases. Per germline, CDR1 SGHDN and CDR2 FVKESK. This CDR3 reads CASSRRGYGYTF. The DNA for the CDR3 is TGTGCCAGCAGCCGCAGGGGTTATGGCTACACCTTC.

V and J are TRBV15 and TRBJ2-1; D not resolved. The V gene lost 0 bases and the J gene lost 2 bases, with 2 bases spanning the gap. This CDR3 comprises 13 residues. Per germline, CDR1 LNHNV and CDR2 YYDKDF (reference sequence). The CDR3 reads CATSREAYNEQFF. The DNA for the CDR3 is TGTGCCACCAGCAGAGAAGCCTACAATGAGCAGTTCTTC.

V usage is TRBV29-1 and J usage is TRBJ1-1, with D perhaps matching TRBD1 (6 bases). V lost 4 bases and J lost 0, with 12 bases in between. The germline V gene encodes CDR1 SQVTM and CDR2 ANQGSEA. The CDR3 sequence is 14 residues long. The CDR3 bases are TGCAGCGTTGCAAGGGGGACCATGAACACTGAAGCTTTCTTT. This encodes CSVARGTMNTEAFF.

This clone appeared many times. The J gene is TRBJ1-3, the V gene TRBV4-2; 8 bases map to TRBD1. From germline, CDR1 is LGHNA and CDR2 YNFKEQ. The V segment lost 0 bases and the J segment 4 bases; nucleotides outside the gene matches: 5. The CDR3 runs to 16 residues. The CDR3 loop reads CASSQELRTGGNTIYF. The CDR3 region has the DNA TGTGCCAGCAGCCAAGAGCTGCGGACAGGGGGAAACACCATATATTTT.

The rearrangement uses TRBV29-1 and TRBJ2-2; maybe TRBD2 (6 bases). Trimming left V 4 bases short and J 3 bases short, with 12 bases between. The CDR3 loop spans 14 amino acids. Germline-derived CDR1 and CDR2 are SQVTM and ANQGSEA. CDR3 in amino acids: CSVASATYTGELFF. The CDR3 DNA is TGCAGCGTTGCTAGCGCGACCTACACCGGGGAGCTGTTTTTT.

The rearrangement links TRBV2 to TRBJ2-2, with 11 nucleotides matching TRBD2. The germline V gene encodes CDR1 SNHLY and CDR2 FYNNEI. The trim removed 6 bases at V and 4 bases at J, leaving 4 bases unmatched. CDR3 length: 15 amino acids. Written as DNA, the CDR3 is TGTGCCAGCAGAAGGGGACTAGCGGTCACCGGGGAGCTGTTTTTT. It codes for CASRRGLAVTGELFF.

This chain connects TRBV13 to TRBJ1-1, with D possibly TRBD1 on 5 matching bases. CDR1 is PRHDT and CDR2 is FYEKMQ in the germline V gene (reference sequence). The CDR3 loop spans 17 amino acids. Trimming stripped 2 bases from V and 0 bases from J, with 16 bases between. The CDR3 here is CASSLQGITGVNTEAFF. DNA of the CDR3: TGTGCCAGCAGCTTACAGGGAATTACAGGAGTGAACACTGAAGCTTTCTTT.

The chain is built from TRBV7-2 and TRBJ2-7; TRBD2 is a possible D gene (6 bases). In germline, CDR1 is SGHTA, CDR2 FQGNSA. Trimming shortened V by 5 bases and J by 6 bases, and 11 bases separated the two germline ends. CDR3 length: 12 residues. CDR3 sequence (DNA): TGTGCCAGCAGCAAAAGGGACTCCGAGCAGTACTTC. Its protein product is CASSKRDSEQYF.

The chain combines TRBV2 with TRBJ2-5, with 10 bases matching TRBD1. The ends lost 2 bases at V and 7 bases at J; junction bases unmatched: 4. The CDR3 sequence is 14 residues long. In germline, CDR1 is SNHLY, CDR2 FYNNEI. The CDR3: CASSELRTGGTQYF. In DNA form, the CDR3 reads TGTGCCAGCAGTGAATTGAGGACAGGGGGGACCCAGTACTTC. Full variable domain (outside the CDR3, taken from reference TRBV2 and TRBJ2-5): EPEVTQTPSHQVTQMGQEVILRCVPISNHLYFYWYRQILGQKVEFLVSFYNNEISEKSEIFDDQFSVERPDGSNFTLKIRSTKLEDSAMYFCASSELRTGGTQYFGPGTRLLVL.

This chain links TRBV14 with TRBJ2-7; TRBD1 matches 9 bases. Germline CDR1 SGHDN, CDR2 FVKESK. This CDR3 spans 15 amino acids. Germline trimming cut 3 bases from V and 8 bases from J; bases unmatched to any gene: 11. CDR3 DNA sequence: TGTGCCAGCAGCCATTCCGGGACAGGGCCCGTAAAGCAGTACTTC. Amino acid sequence: CASSHSGTGPVKQYF. The full variable domain, its missing parts supplied by reference TRBV14 and TRBJ2-7, is EAGVTQFPSHSVIEKGQTVTLRCDPISGHDNLYWYRRVMGKEIKFLLHFVKESKQDESGMPNNRFLAERTGGTYSTLKVQPAELEDSGVYFCASSHSGTGPVKQYFGPGTRLTVT.

The gene calls are TRBV29-1 and TRBJ2-3; D not resolved. The V and J ends lost 3 bases and 0 bases respectively, with 7 bases between them. CDR3 length equals 13 residues. Looked up from germline, CDR1 is SQVTM and CDR2 is ANQGSEA. The CDR3 nucleotides are TGCAGCGTTGACACAGACAGCACAGATACGCAGTATTTT. This encodes CSVDTDSTDTQYF.

This chain uses TRBV28 with TRBJ1-2; D gene unclear. Germline CDR1 is MDHEN and CDR2 is SYDVKM. V was trimmed by 6 bases and J by 6 bases, leaving 14 bases between them. The CDR3 runs to 13 residues. The CDR3: CASSPMQEHGYTF. CDR3 DNA: TGTGCCAGCAGCCCCATGCAGGAGCATGGCTACACCTTC.

The gene calls are TRBV5-1 and TRBJ2-7; 7 bases line up with TRBD1. The germline CDR1 and CDR2 sequences are SGHRS and YFSETQ. This CDR3 has 14 residues. Trimming cost V 2 bases and J 3 bases; bases outside gene matches: 5. The CDR3 is CASSFTGQLYEQYF. For the CDR3, the DNA is TGCGCCAGCAGCTTTACGGGACAGCTCTACGAGCAGTACTTC.

This CDR3 reads CASSWKGVYGYTF. CDR3 sequence (DNA): TGTGCCAGCAGCTGGAAGGGTGTCTATGGCTACACCTTC. The chain combines TRBV7-9 with TRBJ1-2, with D unclear. The CDR3 extends over 13 amino acids. V was cut by 4 bases and J by 4 bases, with 10 bases left in between. From germline, CDR1 is SEHNR and CDR2 FQNEAQ (reference sequence).